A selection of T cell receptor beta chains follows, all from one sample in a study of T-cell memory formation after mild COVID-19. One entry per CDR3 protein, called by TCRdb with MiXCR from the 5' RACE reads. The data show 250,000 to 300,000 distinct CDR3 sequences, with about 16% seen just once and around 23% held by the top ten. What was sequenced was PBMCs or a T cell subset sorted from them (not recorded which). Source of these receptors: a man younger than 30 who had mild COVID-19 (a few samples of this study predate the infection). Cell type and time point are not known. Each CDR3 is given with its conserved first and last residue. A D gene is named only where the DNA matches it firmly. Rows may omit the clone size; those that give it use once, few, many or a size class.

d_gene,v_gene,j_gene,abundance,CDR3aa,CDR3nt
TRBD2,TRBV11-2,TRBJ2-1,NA,CASSPRLAGSALNGEQFF,TGTGCCAGCAGCCCCAGACTAGCGGGGAGCGCCCTAAACGGTGAGCAGTTCTTC
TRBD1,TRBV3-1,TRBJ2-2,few,CASRAGQANTGELFF,TGTGCCAGCAGGGCAGGACAGGCAAACACCGGGGAGCTGTTTTTT
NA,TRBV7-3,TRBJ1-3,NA,CASSAGRTSGNTIYF,TGTGCCAGCAGCGCTGGACGGACCTCTGGAAACACCATATATTTT
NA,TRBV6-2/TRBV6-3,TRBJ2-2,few,CASSYNGFTGELFF,TGTGCCAGCAGTTACAACGGGTTCACCGGGGAGCTGTTTTTT
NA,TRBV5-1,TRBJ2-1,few,CASSWTEYNEQFF,TGCGCCAGCAGCTGGACTGAGTACAATGAGCAGTTCTTC
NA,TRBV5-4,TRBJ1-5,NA,CASSDSPGFSNQPQHF,TGTGCCAGCAGCGATTCACCAGGTTTTAGCAATCAGCCCCAGCATTTT
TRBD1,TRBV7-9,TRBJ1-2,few,CASRLTGGYGYTF,TGTGCCAGCAGGCTAACAGGGGGCTATGGCTACACCTTC
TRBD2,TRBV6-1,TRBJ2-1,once,CASTYPTSYIDEQFF,TGTGCCAGCACCTACCCGACTAGCTATATCGATGAGCAGTTCTTC
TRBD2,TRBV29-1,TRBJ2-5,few,CSFSGGALETQYF,TGCAGCTTTAGCGGGGGGGCCTTGGAGACCCAGTACTTC
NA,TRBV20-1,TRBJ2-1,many,CSARDTGHNEQFF,TGCAGTGCTAGGGACACAGGGCACAATGAGCAGTTCTTC
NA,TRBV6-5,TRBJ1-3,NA,CASSFLHSGNTIYF,TGTGCCAGCAGTTTTCTCCACTCTGGAAACACCATATATTTT
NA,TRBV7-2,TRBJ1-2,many,CASSPRDPGGGDGYTF,TGTGCCAGCAGCCCCAGGGACCCTGGAGGGGGAGATGGCTACACCTTC
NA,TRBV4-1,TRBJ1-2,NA,CASSQIFGTTANYGYTF,TGCGCCAGCAGCCAGATCTTCGGGACAACTGCTAACTATGGCTACACCTTC
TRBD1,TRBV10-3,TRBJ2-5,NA,CATRQGETQYF,TGTGCCACCCGACAGGGGGAGACCCAGTACTTC
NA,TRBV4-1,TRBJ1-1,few,CASSQGALTEAFF,TGCGCCAGCAGCCAAGGGGCCCTCACTGAAGCTTTCTTT
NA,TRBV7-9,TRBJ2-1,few,CASRGSGADSYNEQFF,TGTGCCAGCAGAGGTTCAGGGGCCGACTCCTACAATGAGCAGTTCTTC
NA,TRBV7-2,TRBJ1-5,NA,CATRTGPNQPQHF,TGTGCCACCCGAACGGGTCCTAATCAGCCCCAGCATTTT
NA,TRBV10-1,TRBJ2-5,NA,CAGQETQYF,TGCGCCGGTCAAGAGACCCAGTACTTC
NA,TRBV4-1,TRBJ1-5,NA,CASSSRAGAPGEPQHF,TGCGCCAGCAGCTCAAGGGCGGGGGCCCCTGGAGAGCCCCAGCATTTT
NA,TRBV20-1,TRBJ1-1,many,CSAPREGMNTEAFF,TGCAGTGCACCCCGGGAGGGGATGAACACTGAAGCTTTCTTT
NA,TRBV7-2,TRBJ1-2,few,CASSLGGPIPNYGYTF,TGTGCCAGCAGCTTAGGGGGTCCTATTCCTAACTATGGCTACACCTTC
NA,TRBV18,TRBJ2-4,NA,CASSPEGYIQYF,TGTGCCAGCTCCCCTGAGGGTTACATTCAGTACTTC
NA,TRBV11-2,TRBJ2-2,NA,CASSPVDTGELYF,TGTGCCAGCAGCCCGGTTGACACCGGGGAGCTGTATTTT
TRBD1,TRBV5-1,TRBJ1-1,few,CASSTYRGTTEAFF,TGCGCCAGCAGCACGTACAGGGGAACCACTGAAGCTTTCTTT
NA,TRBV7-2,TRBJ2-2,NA,CASSLVGQGFAGELFF,TGTGCCAGCAGCTTAGTAGGGCAGGGGTTCGCCGGGGAGCTGTTTTTT
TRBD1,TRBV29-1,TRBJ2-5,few,CSTHGTGRRETQYF,TGCAGCACCCACGGGACAGGGAGAAGAGAGACCCAGTACTTC
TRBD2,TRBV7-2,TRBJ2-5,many,CASSSGGFETQYF,TGTGCCAGCAGCTCGGGAGGATTTGAGACCCAGTACTTC
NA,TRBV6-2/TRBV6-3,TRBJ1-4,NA,CASSYSSLGADDEKLFF,TGTGCCAGCAGTTACTCTTCCCTCGGGGCCGACGATGAAAAACTGTTTTTT
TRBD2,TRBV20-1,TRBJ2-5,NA,CSISGGALFETQYF,TGCAGTATAAGCGGGGGGGCCCTTTTTGAGACCCAGTACTTC
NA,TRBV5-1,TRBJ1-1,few,CASSPSGQGANTEAFF,TGCGCCAGCAGCCCCTCAGGTCAGGGCGCGAACACTGAAGCTTTCTTT
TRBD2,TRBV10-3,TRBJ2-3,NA,CAISPRGGEGASTDTQYF,TGTGCCATCAGTCCCCGCGGGGGGGAGGGCGCTAGCACAGATACGCAGTATTTT
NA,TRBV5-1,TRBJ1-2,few,CASSLGATDRYGYTF,TGCGCCAGCAGCTTGGGGGCGACAGACCGCTATGGCTACACCTTC
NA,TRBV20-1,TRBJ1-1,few,CSAWTALKGTEAFF,TGCAGTGCTTGGACTGCACTCAAAGGCACTGAAGCTTTCTTT
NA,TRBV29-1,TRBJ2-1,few,CSAGYSYNEQFF,TGCAGCGCCGGGTACTCCTACAATGAGCAGTTCTTC
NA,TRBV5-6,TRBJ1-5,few,CASSLEGYSNQPQHF,TGTGCCAGCAGCTTAGAGGGGTATAGCAATCAGCCCCAGCATTTT
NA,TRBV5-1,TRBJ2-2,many,CASSLGRATGELFF,TGCGCCAGCAGCTTGGGCAGGGCAACGGGGGAGCTGTTTTTT
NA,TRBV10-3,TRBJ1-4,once,CAISTTGTLNEKLFF,TGTGCCATCAGTACAACAGGGACCCTGAATGAAAAACTGTTTTTT